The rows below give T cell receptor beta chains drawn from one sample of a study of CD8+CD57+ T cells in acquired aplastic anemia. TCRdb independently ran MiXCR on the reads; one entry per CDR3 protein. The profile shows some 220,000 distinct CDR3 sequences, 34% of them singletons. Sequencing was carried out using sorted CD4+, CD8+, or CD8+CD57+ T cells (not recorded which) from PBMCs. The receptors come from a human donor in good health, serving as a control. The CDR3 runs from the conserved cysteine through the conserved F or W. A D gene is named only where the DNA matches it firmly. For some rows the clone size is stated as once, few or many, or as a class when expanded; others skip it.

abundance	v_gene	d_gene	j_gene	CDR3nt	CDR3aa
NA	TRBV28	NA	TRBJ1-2	TGTGTCGCCGGGTCCCTGGGTGGCTACACCTTC	CVAGSLGGYTF
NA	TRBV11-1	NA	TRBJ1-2	TGTGCCAGCAGCTTAGCGCAGGCATGGACGACCTATGGCTACACCTTC	CASSLAQAWTTYGYTF
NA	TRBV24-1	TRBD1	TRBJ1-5	TGTGCCACTGACAGGGGGATCCTTAACAATCAGCCCCAGCATTTT	CATDRGILNNQPQHF
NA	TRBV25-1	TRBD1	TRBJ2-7	TGTGCCAGCAGGAGGGACAGGGTAACTTACTTGCCGTCCTACGAGCAGTACTTC	CASRRDRVTYLPSYEQYF
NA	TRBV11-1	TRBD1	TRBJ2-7	TGTGCCAGCAGCTCCTCCCTTAAAGGACAGGGATACGAGCAGTACTTC	CASSSSLKGQGYEQYF
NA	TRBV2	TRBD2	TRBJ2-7	TGTGCCAGCAAATCCGGGACTAGCGTGGTCCACGAGCAGTACTTC	CASKSGTSVVHEQYF
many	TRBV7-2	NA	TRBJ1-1	TGTGCCAGCAGCTTAGCGTCCAGGCCGTCGAACACTGAAGCTTTCTTT	CASSLASRPSNTEAFF
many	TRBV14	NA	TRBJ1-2	TGTGCCAGCAGCCGAGGACGCGTTTATGGCTACACCTTC	CASSRGRVYGYTF
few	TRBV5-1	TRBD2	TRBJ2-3	TGCGCCAGCAGCTTGGCCCTAGCGGGAGGCACAGATACGCAGTATTTT	CASSLALAGGTDTQYF
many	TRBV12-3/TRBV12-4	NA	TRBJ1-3	TGTGCCAGCAGTGGCGAGCGCTCTGGAAACACCATATATTTT	CASSGERSGNTIYF
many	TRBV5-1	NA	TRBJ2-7	TGCGCCAGCAGCTTGGGGCCGCGAGACGGTACCTACGAGCAGTACTTC	CASSLGPRDGTYEQYF
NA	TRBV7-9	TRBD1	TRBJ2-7	TGTGCCAGCAGCTTACCGGACAGGGTGGGCGAGCAGTACTTC	CASSLPDRVGEQYF
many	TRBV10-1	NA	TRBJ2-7	TGCGCCAGCAGTGAGGGACCTCGGACGGTGTCCTACGAGCAGTACTTC	CASSEGPRTVSYEQYF
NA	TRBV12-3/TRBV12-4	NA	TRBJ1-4	TGTGCCAGCAGTCCCTGGGGGGGCCGTAATGAAAAACTGTTTTTT	CASSPWGGRNEKLFF
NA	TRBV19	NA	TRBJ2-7	TGTGCCAGTAGCAAGGTAGCCTACGAGCAGTACTTC	CASSKVAYEQYF
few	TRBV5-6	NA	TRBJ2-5	TGTGCCAGCAGTCCTCGAATGGGACAAAAGACCCAGTACTTC	CASSPRMGQKTQYF
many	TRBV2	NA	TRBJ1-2	TGTGCCAGCAGTGAATCTGAGGGTTTCTATGGCTACACCTTC	CASSESEGFYGYTF
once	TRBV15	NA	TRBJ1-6	TGTGCCACCAGCACCGGGGGTTACGATTCACCCCTCCACTTT	CATSTGGYDSPLHF
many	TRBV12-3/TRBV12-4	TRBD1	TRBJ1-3	TGTGCCAGCAGCAGACAGGGTTCTGGAAACACCATATATTTT	CASSRQGSGNTIYF
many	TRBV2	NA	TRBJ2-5	TGTGCCAGCAAAGGACGGCAACAAGAGACCCAGTACTTC	CASKGRQQETQYF
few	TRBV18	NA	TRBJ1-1	TGTGCCAGCTCATCCGACATGAACACTGAAGCTTTCTTT	CASSSDMNTEAFF
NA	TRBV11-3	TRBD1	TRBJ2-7	TGTGCCAGCAGCTTCCGGACAGGGGTTAGCTACGAGCAGTACTTC	CASSFRTGVSYEQYF
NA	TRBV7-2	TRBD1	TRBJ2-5	TGTGCCAGCAGCGGGAGACAGGGGTTAGAGACCCAGTACTTC	CASSGRQGLETQYF
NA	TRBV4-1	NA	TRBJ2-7	TGCGCCAGCAGAGGATATGGCATGAGAGGCACCTACGAGCAGTACTTC	CASRGYGMRGTYEQYF
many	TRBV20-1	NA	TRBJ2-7	TGCAGTGCTAGAGGGACCAACACAGGGACCGAGCAGTACTTC	CSARGTNTGTEQYF
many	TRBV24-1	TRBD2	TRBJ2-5	TGTGCCACCAGTGACCCGTCCGGGACTAGCGGGGCCCAAGAGACCCAGTACTTC	CATSDPSGTSGAQETQYF
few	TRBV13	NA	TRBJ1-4	TGTGCCACCACAGGCTGGGGGGCGCGGGAAAAACTGTTTTTT	CATTGWGAREKLFF
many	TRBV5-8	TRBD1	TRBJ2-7	TGTGCCAGCAGCGAGAGGGACAGGGGCTCCTACGAGCAGTACTTC	CASSERDRGSYEQYF
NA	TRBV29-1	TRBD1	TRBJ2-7	TGCAGCGTGGACAGGGTGAACGAGCAGTACTTC	CSVDRVNEQYF
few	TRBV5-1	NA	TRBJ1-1	TGCGCCAGCGCAGGGCAGACTACAACTGAAGCTTTCTTT	CASAGQTTTEAFF
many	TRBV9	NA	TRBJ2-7	TGTGCCAGCAGCGTAGGATCGAGCTCCTACGAGCAGTACTTC	CASSVGSSSYEQYF
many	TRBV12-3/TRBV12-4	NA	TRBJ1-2	TGTGCCAGCAGTCCCATCTTGGGAGATACTAACTATGGCTACACCTTC	CASSPILGDTNYGYTF
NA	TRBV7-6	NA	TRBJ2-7	TGTGCCAGCAGCTTGGGGGCCTGGGGGGGCGAGCAGTACTTC	CASSLGAWGGEQYF
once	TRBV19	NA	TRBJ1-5	TGTGCCAGTACCCCTTACCAGGGGCACCCCGAGCCCCAGCATTTT	CASTPYQGHPEPQHF
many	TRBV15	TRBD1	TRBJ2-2	TGTGCCACCAGCCGATTGACCGGGACAGGGAACACCGGGGAGCTGTTTTTT	CATSRLTGTGNTGELFF
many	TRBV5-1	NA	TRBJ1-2	TGCGCCAGCAGCTTCGGTCCGGAAAACTATGGCTACACCTTC	CASSFGPENYGYTF
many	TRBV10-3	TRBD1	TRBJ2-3	TGTGCCATCAGGACACAGGGGGCGTCGGGCACAGATACGCAGTATTTT	CAIRTQGASGTDTQYF
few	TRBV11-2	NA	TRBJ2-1	TGTGCCAGCAGCTTTCGCGCGGGAACCATGGTGTATGAGCAGTTCTTC	CASSFRAGTMVYEQFF
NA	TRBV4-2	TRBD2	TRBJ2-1	TGTGCCAGCAGCGGCGGACTAGCGGACTACAATGAGCAGTTCTTC	CASSGGLADYNEQFF
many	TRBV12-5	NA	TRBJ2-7	TGTGCTAGTGGGGCGTATCGCGTTCTCGGTTTCAACGAGCAGTACTTC	CASGAYRVLGFNEQYF
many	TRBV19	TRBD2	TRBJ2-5	TGTGCCAGTCGGTCGGGGCTAGCGGGACGAGAGACCCAGTACTTC	CASRSGLAGRETQYF
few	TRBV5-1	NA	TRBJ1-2	TGCGCCAGCAGCCCGGAGGTTGGGGGGGTCGTCTATGGCTACACCTTC	CASSPEVGGVVYGYTF
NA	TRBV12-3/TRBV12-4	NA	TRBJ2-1	TGTGCCAGCAGTCCGACCCAGGGTGGGAAGAATGAGCAGTCCTTC	CASSPTQGGKNEQSF
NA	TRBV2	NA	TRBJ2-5	TGTGCCAGCAGTGACCAGTACTTC	CASSDQYF
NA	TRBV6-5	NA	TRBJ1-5	TGTGCCAGCAGTTATTCGAGGGGGGGACGCAATCAGCCCCAGCATTTT	CASSYSRGGRNQPQHF
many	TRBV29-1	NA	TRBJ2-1	TGCAGCGTGACGACAGATACCTACAATGAGCAGTTCTTC	CSVTTDTYNEQFF